In its sample, the clone carrying this T cell receptor (beta chain) was seen many times. Its antigen is unknown. TCRdb re-called the 5' RACE reads through MiXCR, storing one row per CDR3 protein. The sample holds about 58,000 distinct CDR3 sequences; around 3.6% are singletons and the top ten take approximately 1.6%. The record originates from a study of neurological immune-mediated disorders. Across the study: The study included approximately 34 multiple sclerosis patients, about 31 relapsing-remitting and 3 secondary progressive. The study's findings and limits: Grouping of repertoires by phylogeny put those of 18 of 34 multiple sclerosis patients into a single related-CDR3 cluster, a possible signature.

Unsorted libraries were generated from 2 million PBMCs. These cells had been stored in RNAlater at -80 C. V lost 1 base to trimming and J lost 4 bases; unmatched junction nucleotides: 6. This CDR3 has 15 amino acids. Germline CDR1 SGHTA, CDR2 FQGNSA. The sequenced sample consisted of PBMCs. The origin of this receptor is a man between 25 and 39 years old with multiple sclerosis. V usage is TRBV7-2 and J usage is TRBJ2-7, with 8 bases lining up with TRBD1. The CDR3, as DNA: TGTGCCAGCAGCTTAGGGGGCAGGGGGCCTTACGAGCAGTACTTC. Protein sequence: CASSLGGRGPYEQYF.